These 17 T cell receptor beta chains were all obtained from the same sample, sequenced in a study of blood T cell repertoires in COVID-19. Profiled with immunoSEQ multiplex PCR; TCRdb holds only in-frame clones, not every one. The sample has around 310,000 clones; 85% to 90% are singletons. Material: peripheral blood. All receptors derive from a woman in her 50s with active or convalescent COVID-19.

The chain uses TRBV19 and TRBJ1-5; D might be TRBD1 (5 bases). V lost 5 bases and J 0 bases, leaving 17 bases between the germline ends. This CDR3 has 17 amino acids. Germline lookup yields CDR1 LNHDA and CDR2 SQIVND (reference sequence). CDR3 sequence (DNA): TGTGCCAGTAGTCTGGGACGGAGGGAGCGTAGCAATCAGCCCCAGCATTTT. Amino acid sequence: CASSLGRRERSNQPQHF.

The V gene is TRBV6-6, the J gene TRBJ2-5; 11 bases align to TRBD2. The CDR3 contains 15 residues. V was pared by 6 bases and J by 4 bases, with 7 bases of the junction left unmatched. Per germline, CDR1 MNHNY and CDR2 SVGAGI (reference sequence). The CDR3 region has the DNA TGTGCCAGCAGCACCGGGACTAGCGGAGGAGAGACCCAGTACTTC. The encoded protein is CASSTGTSGGETQYF.

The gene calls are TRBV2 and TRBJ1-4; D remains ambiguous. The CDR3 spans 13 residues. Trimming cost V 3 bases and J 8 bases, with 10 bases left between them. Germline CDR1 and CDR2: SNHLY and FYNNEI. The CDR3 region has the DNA TGTGCCAGCAGTGACCGAGGTCGCGAAAAACTGTTTTTT. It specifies CASSDRGREKLFF.

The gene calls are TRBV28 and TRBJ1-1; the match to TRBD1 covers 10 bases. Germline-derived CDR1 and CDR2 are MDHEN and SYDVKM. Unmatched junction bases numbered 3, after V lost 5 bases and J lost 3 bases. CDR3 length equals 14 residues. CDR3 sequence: CASSPGQGHTEAFF. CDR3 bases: TGTGCCAGCAGTCCGGGACAGGGGCACACTGAAGCTTTCTTT.

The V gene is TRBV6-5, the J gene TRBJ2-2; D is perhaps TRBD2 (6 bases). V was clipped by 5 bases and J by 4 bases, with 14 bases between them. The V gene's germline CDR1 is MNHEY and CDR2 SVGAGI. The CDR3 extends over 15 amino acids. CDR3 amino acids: CASSLRRGFTGELFF. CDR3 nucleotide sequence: TGTGCCAGCAGTCTGCGGCGGGGATTCACCGGGGAGCTGTTTTTT.

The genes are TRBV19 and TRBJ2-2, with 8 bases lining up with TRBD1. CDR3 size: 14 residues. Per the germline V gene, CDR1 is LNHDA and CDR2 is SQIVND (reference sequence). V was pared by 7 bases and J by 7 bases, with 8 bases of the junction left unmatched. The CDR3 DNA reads TGTGCCAGTACCGACAGGGGCGGTGGCGGGGAGCTGTTTTTT. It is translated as CASTDRGGGGELFF.

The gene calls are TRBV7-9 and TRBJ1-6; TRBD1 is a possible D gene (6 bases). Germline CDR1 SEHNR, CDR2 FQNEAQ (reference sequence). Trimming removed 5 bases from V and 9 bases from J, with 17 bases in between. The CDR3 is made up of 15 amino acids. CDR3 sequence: CASSAGALLLSPLHF. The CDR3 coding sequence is TGTGCCAGCAGCGCGGGGGCCCTCTTACTTTCACCCCTCCACTTT.

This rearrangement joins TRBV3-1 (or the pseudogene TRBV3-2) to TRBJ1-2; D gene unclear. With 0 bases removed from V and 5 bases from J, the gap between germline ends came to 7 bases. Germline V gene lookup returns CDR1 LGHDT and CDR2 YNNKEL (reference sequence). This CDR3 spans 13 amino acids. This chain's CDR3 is CASSQDSQYGYTF. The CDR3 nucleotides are TGTGCCAGCAGCCAAGATTCGCAGTATGGCTACACCTTC.

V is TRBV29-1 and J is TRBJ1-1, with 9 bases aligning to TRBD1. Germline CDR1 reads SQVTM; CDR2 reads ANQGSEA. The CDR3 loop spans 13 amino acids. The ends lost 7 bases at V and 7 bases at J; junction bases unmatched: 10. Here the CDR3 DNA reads TGCAGCGCCGGACAGGGGCGACACTTTGAAGCTTTCTTT. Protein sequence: CSAGQGRHFEAFF.

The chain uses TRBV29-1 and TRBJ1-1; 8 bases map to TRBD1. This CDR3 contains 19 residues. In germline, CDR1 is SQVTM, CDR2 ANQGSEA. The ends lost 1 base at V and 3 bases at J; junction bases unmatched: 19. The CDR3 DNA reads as TGCAGCGTTGAAGCCGGGTCCCCCCGTCAGGGGGCTTATTACACTGAAGCTTTCTTT. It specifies CSVEAGSPRQGAYYTEAFF.

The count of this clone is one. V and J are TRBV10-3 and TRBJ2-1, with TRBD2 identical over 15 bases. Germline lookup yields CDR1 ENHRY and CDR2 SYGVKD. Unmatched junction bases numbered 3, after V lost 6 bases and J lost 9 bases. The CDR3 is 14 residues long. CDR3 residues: CAIRGTSGGFEQFF. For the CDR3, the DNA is TGTGCCATCAGGGGGACTAGCGGGGGGTTTGAGCAGTTCTTC.

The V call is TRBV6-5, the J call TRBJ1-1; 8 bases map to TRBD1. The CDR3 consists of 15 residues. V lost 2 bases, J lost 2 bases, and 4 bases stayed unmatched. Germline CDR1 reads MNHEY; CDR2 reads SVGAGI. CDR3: CASSYGGQGNTEAFF. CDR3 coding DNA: TGTGCCAGCAGTTACGGTGGACAGGGAAACACTGAAGCTTTCTTT.

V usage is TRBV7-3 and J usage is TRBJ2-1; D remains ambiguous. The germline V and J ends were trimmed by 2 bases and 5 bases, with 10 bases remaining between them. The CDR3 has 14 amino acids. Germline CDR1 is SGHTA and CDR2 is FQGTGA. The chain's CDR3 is CASSLSRIDNEQFF. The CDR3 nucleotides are TGTGCCAGCAGCTTATCCAGGATTGACAATGAGCAGTTCTTC.

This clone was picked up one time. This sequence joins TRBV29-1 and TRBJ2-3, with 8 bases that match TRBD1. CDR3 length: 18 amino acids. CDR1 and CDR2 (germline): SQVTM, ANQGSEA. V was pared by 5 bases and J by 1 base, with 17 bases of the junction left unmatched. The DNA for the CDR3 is TGCAGCGTTCCAAGCTCGGACAGGGTGGTCCTTGGCACAGATACGCAGTATTTT. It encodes CSVPSSDRVVLGTDTQYF.

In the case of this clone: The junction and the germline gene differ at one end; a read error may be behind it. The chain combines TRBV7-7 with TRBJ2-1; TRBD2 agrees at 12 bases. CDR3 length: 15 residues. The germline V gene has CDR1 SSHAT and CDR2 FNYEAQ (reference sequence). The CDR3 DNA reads TGTGCTAGCAGCCCCGGACTAGCGGGAAACAATGAGCAGTTCTTC. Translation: CASSPGLAGNNEQFF.

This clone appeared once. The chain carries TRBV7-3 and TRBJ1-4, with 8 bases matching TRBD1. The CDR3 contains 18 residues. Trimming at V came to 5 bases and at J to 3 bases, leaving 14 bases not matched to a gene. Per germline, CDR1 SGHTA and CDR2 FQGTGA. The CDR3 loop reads CASSPKPGGNAANEKLFF. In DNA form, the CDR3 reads TGTGCCAGCAGCCCGAAACCAGGGGGCAATGCGGCTAATGAAAAACTGTTTTTT.

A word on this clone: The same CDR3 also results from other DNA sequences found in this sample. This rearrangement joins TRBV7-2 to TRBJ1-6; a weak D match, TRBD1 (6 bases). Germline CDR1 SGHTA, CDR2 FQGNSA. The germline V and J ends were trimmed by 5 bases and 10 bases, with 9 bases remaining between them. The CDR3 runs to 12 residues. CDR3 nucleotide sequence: TGTGCCAGCAGCCTTCAGGGGTCACCCCTCCACTTT. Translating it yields CASSLQGSPLHF.